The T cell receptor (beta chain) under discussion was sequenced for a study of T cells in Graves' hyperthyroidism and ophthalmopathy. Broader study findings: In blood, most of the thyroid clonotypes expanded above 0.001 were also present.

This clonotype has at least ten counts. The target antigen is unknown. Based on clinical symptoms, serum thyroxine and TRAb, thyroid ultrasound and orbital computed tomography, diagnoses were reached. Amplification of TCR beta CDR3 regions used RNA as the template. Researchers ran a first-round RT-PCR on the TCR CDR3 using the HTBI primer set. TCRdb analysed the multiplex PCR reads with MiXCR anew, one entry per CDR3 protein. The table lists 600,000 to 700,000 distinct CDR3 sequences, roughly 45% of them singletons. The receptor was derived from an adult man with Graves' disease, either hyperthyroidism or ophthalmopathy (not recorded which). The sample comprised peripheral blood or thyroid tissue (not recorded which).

CDR3 nucleotide sequence: TGTGCCAGCACTCCGGGACGGAGTAATTCACCCCTCCACTTT. This translates into CASTPGRSNSPLHF. The chain joins TRBV7-2 to TRBJ1-6; D is possibly TRBD1 (5 bases). The germline V gene encodes CDR1 SGHTA and CDR2 FQGNSA. The V and J ends lost 7 bases and 6 bases respectively, with 13 bases between them. The CDR3 has 14 amino acids.